These 28 T cell receptor beta chains originate from one sample sequenced in a study of CD8 T cells in ankylosing spondylitis. TCRdb re-called the 5' RACE reads with MiXCR, one entry per CDR3 protein. The sample lists 150,000 to 200,000 distinct CDR3 sequences, 30% to 40% occurring once. The source material was synovial fluid, either unsorted or a sorted T cell fraction (not recorded which). The receptors were gathered from a male donor with ankylosing spondylitis.

The V gene is TRBV7-3, the J gene TRBJ2-1; TRBD1 is a possible D gene (5 bases). Germline CDR1 and CDR2: SGHTA and FQGTGA. This CDR3 comprises 15 residues. The ends were cut back, 1 base at V and 6 bases at J, with 13 bases in the middle. CDR3: CASSLMGGASNEQFF. The CDR3 DNA reads as TGTGCCAGCAGCTTAATGGGTGGGGCTAGCAATGAGCAGTTCTTC. The entire variable domain, with the rest obtained from reference TRBV7-3 and TRBJ2-1, is as follows: GAGVSQTPSNKVTEKGKYVELRCDPISGHTALYWYRQSLGQGPEFLIYFQGTGAADDSGLPNDRFFAVRPEGSVSTLKIQRTERGDSAVYLCASSLMGGASNEQFFGPGTRLTVL.

The chain links TRBV7-2 to TRBJ2-7; 7 bases map to TRBD1. The CDR3 extends over 14 amino acids. CDR1 is SGHTA, CDR2 FQGNSA, per germline. V gave up 5 bases and J gave up 9 bases; unmatched junction bases: 13. For the CDR3, the DNA is TGTGCCAGCAGCCCAAGGCGACAGGGTGAGGGGCAGTACTTC. Protein: CASSPRRQGEGQYF.

In its sample, this clonotype was seen a few times. The genes are TRBV9 and TRBJ2-2; D is uncertain. Germline V lookup: CDR1 SGDLS, CDR2 YYNGEE. V gave up 1 base and J gave up 4 bases, with 11 bases separating them. This CDR3 contains 15 residues. The CDR3 reads CASSVRATSTGELFF. CDR3 coding DNA: TGTGCCAGCAGCGTAAGGGCTACCTCCACCGGGGAGCTGTTTTTT. Using reference TRBV9 and TRBJ2-2 for the parts outside the CDR3, the full variable domain is DSGVTQTPKHLITATGQRVTLRCSPRSGDLSVYWYQQSLDQGLQFLIQYYNGEERAKGNILERFSAQQFPDLHSELNLSSLELGDSALYFCASSVRATSTGELFFGEGSRLTVL.

This clonotype was seen more than once but under ten times. The chain uses TRBV12-3 or TRBV12-4 and TRBJ2-5; D not certain. Trimming shortened V by 6 bases and J by 3 bases, and 14 bases separated the two germline ends. This CDR3 is 14 amino acids long. In DNA, the CDR3 is TGTGCCAGCAGCCGCATGGTTCCTGAAGAGACCCAGTACTTC. Its protein product is CASSRMVPEETQYF.

The chain recombines TRBV2 with TRBJ1-2, with TRBD1 as a possible D gene (6 bases). CDR3 size: 11 residues. V lost 6 bases and J lost 8, with 10 bases in between. Germline CDR1 and CDR2: SNHLY and FYNNEI. The CDR3 DNA reads as TGTGCCAGCAGCTTCAGGGGCGGCTACACCTTC. Translation gives CASSFRGGYTF.

This sequence joins TRBV20-1 and TRBJ2-2; no reliable D call. Germline V gene data show CDR1 as DFQATT and CDR2 as SNEGSKA (reference sequence). Trimming stripped 6 bases from V and 6 bases from J, with 11 bases between. The CDR3 spans 12 residues. The CDR3 here is CSAARQSGELFF. CDR3 coding DNA: TGCAGTGCGGCCAGACAATCCGGGGAGCTGTTTTTT.

The V call is TRBV12-3 or TRBV12-4, the J call TRBJ2-3, with D perhaps matching TRBD1 or TRBD2 (5 bases each). CDR3 length: 15 residues. Deletions cut 1 base from V and 2 bases from J, with 10 bases between. The CDR3 DNA sequence: TGTGCCAGCAGTTTAGGGTTGGGGACCACAGATACGCAGTATTTT. It translates to CASSLGLGTTDTQYF.

V usage is TRBV2 and J usage is TRBJ1-1; D is perhaps TRBD1 (5 bases). The germline gives CDR1 SNHLY, CDR2 FYNNEI. CDR3 length: 14 residues. Trimming cost V 5 bases and J 1 base, with 11 bases left between them. In nucleotides, the CDR3 is TGTGCCAGCAGTCCTAGGACATCGAACACTGAAGCTTTCTTT. This encodes CASSPRTSNTEAFF.

This clonotype was detected ten times or more. This sequence joins TRBV2 and TRBJ1-1, with D hard to call. Germline V gene sequence: CDR1 SNHLY, CDR2 FYNNEI. V was clipped by 6 bases and J by 0 bases, with 8 bases between them. The CDR3 totals 13 residues. For the CDR3, the DNA is TGTGCCAGCAGGCCAGAGATGAACACTGAAGCTTTCTTT. The encoded protein is CASRPEMNTEAFF.

The sample holds a few counts of this clonotype. The CDR3 sequence is CASSVTSGREYNEQFF. The CDR3 DNA reads as TGTGCCAGCAGCGTTACTAGCGGGAGGGAGTACAATGAGCAGTTCTTC. The chain employs TRBV9 and TRBJ2-1; TRBD2 matches 13 bases. The germline V gene has CDR1 SGDLS and CDR2 YYNGEE. This CDR3 comprises 16 residues. V lost 2 bases and J lost 4; bases outside the gene matches: 3.

This rearrangement joins TRBV24-1 to TRBJ2-2, with 9 bases that match TRBD1. V lost 4 bases to trimming and J lost 5 bases; unmatched junction nucleotides: 4. This CDR3 is built from 15 residues. Germline-derived CDR1 and CDR2 are KGHDR and SFDVKD. In DNA, the CDR3 is TGTGCCACCAGTGACTCCGGACAGGGGACCGGGGAGCTGTTTTTT. Translation: CATSDSGQGTGELFF.

V gene TRBV4-1 combines with J gene TRBJ1-1; possibly TRBD1 for D (5 bases). The V end lost 1 base, the J end lost 1 base, and 13 bases lay between the germline ends. The CDR3 length is 16 residues. Per the germline V gene, CDR1 is MGHRA and CDR2 is YSYEKL. The CDR3 protein is CASSQVPGRTNTEAFF. The CDR3 nucleotides are TGCGCCAGCAGCCAAGTTCCGGGACGGACGAACACTGAAGCTTTCTTT.

This clonotype has a handful of counts. For the CDR3, the DNA is TGTGCCAGCAGGACGACAGACCAGAATAATGAAAAACTGTTTTTT. Its protein product is CASRTTDQNNEKLFF. The V and J genes are TRBV2 and TRBJ1-4; TRBD1 might be the D (5 bases). This CDR3 has 15 residues. Per germline, CDR1 SNHLY and CDR2 FYNNEI. Trimming left V 6 bases short and J 4 bases short, with 15 bases between. Complete variable domain (other parts from reference TRBV2 and TRBJ1-4): EPEVTQTPSHQVTQMGQEVILRCVPISNHLYFYWYRQILGQKVEFLVSFYNNEISEKSEIFDDQFSVERPDGSNFTLKIRSTKLEDSAMYFCASRTTDQNNEKLFFGSGTQLSVL.

The chain recombines TRBV20-1 with TRBJ2-7; D unresolved. Germline V gene lookup returns CDR1 DFQATT and CDR2 SNEGSKA (reference sequence). V lost 3 bases and J lost 1, with 13 bases in between. The CDR3 is made up of 14 amino acids. CDR3 coding DNA: TGCAGTGCTAGGTCGGTGCAAAGATCCTACGAGCAGTACTTC. It encodes CSARSVQRSYEQYF.

CDR3 amino acids: CASSWGGSTDTQYF. CDR3 bases: TGTGCCAGCAGTTGGGGGGGAAGCACAGATACGCAGTATTTT. The V gene is TRBV7-2, the J gene TRBJ2-3, with 7 nucleotides matching TRBD2. Per the germline V gene, CDR1 is SGHTA and CDR2 is FQGNSA. V shed 6 bases, J shed 0 bases, and the junction held 3 bases outside the gene matches. The length of the CDR3 is 14 residues.

The chain is built from TRBV2 and TRBJ2-6, with 12 bases matching TRBD1. V was pared by 7 bases and J by 2 bases, with 3 bases of the junction left unmatched. The CDR3 spans 16 residues. Germline V gene data show CDR1 as SNHLY and CDR2 as FYNNEI. The CDR3 is CASTGQGAPGANVLTF. CDR3 sequence (DNA): TGTGCCAGCACGGGACAGGGGGCGCCTGGGGCCAACGTCCTGACTTTC.

The CDR3: CASSYGDTGYTF. The CDR3 DNA follows: TGTGCCAGCAGTTACGGGGACACTGGCTACACCTTC. The genes are TRBV6-5 and TRBJ1-2, with a weak D call TRBD1 (6 bases). With 2 bases removed from V and 7 bases from J, the gap between germline ends came to 8 bases. CDR3 length: 12 amino acids. CDR1 is MNHEY and CDR2 is SVGAGI in the germline V gene.

This clonotype has just a few counts. V and J are TRBV11-2 and TRBJ1-1; 10 bases map to TRBD1. This CDR3 has 19 amino acids. J lost 6 bases, V lost 3 bases, and 19 bases had no gene match. The germline CDR1 and CDR2 sequences are SGHAT and FQNNGV. CDR3 sequence reads: CASSFDPRDRGLGGAEAFF. CDR3 DNA sequence: TGTGCCAGCAGCTTCGACCCCAGGGACAGGGGACTCGGTGGGGCTGAAGCTTTCTTT.

This chain links TRBV7-8 with TRBJ1-1; D is possibly TRBD1 (6 bases). The V and J ends lost 0 bases and 1 base respectively, with 9 bases between them. CDR1 SGHVS and CDR2 FQNEAQ come from the germline V gene. The CDR3 runs to 15 residues. The CDR3 protein is CASSLAVTGNTEAFF. CDR3 DNA sequence: TGTGCCAGCAGCTTAGCGGTGACAGGGAACACTGAAGCTTTCTTT.

This chain uses TRBV20-1 with TRBJ2-3; D is possibly TRBD1 (5 bases). The CDR3 length is 15 residues. CDR1 and CDR2 (germline): DFQATT, SNEGSKA (reference sequence). V lost 1 base and J 0 bases, leaving 11 bases between the germline ends. The CDR3 reads CSARGQLSSTDTQYF. DNA for the CDR3: TGCAGTGCTAGAGGACAGTTATCTAGCACAGATACGCAGTATTTT.

This clonotype was seen only a few times. This chain joins TRBV27 and TRBJ2-1; D remains unclear. Germline lookup yields CDR1 MNHEY and CDR2 SMNVEV (reference sequence). V shed 6 bases and J shed 0 bases, with 12 bases lying between them. CDR3 length equals 15 residues. CDR3 sequence: CASRSLGSSYNEQFF. The DNA for the CDR3 is TGTGCCAGCAGATCCCTGGGCTCCTCCTACAATGAGCAGTTCTTC.

This chain connects TRBV9 to TRBJ1-6; D gene uncertain. Between the trimmed V and J ends, which lost 4 bases and 9 bases, there was a span of 17 bases. The germline gives CDR1 SGDLS, CDR2 YYNGEE. The CDR3 covers 15 residues. The CDR3 nucleotides read TGTGCCAGCAGCATCCGTAGTGGGTTCTTTTCACCCCTCCACTTT. It translates to CASSIRSGFFSPLHF.

At least ten counts were recorded for this clonotype. The chain carries TRBV6-1 and TRBJ2-5; TRBD2 agrees at 10 bases. The CDR3 has 15 amino acids. Germline CDR1 reads MNHNS; CDR2 reads SASEGT. V dropped 4 bases and J dropped 3; count of bases not matched to a gene: 5. DNA of the CDR3: TGTGCCAGCAGTGCTAGCGGGAGATCGGAAGAGACCCAGTACTTC. This translates into CASSASGRSEETQYF.

V and J are TRBV4-1 and TRBJ1-2; 7 nucleotides agree with TRBD1. Per the germline V gene, CDR1 is MGHRA and CDR2 is YSYEKL. J lost 4 bases, V lost 4 bases, and 12 bases had no gene match. The CDR3 has 16 amino acids. In DNA, the CDR3 is TGCGCCAGCAGCCCAGACGACAGGGAGACAATCTATGGCTACACCTTC. Its protein product is CASSPDDRETIYGYTF.

The rearrangement uses TRBV11-2 and TRBJ2-7; D perhaps matches TRBD1 (5 bases). Germline V gives CDR1 SGHAT, CDR2 FQNNGV. CDR3 length: 15 residues. Between the trimmed V and J ends, which lost 8 bases and 0 bases, there was a span of 17 bases. CDR3 protein: CASAAQGSASYEQYF. The CDR3 DNA sequence: TGTGCCAGCGCAGCCCAGGGTTCAGCCTCCTACGAGCAGTACTTC.

The chain joins TRBV12-3 or TRBV12-4 to TRBJ1-1; D ambiguous. V gave up 2 bases and J gave up 4 bases, with 14 bases separating them. This CDR3 has 15 amino acids. This CDR3 reads CASSLKSLEGTEAFF. The DNA of the CDR3 is TGTGCCAGCAGTTTAAAGTCTCTGGAGGGCACTGAAGCTTTCTTT.

With respect to this clonotype: One end of the junction does not line up with germline, which may come from a read error. The chain uses TRBV6-5 and TRBJ1-1; 8 bases match TRBD1. The germline V gene encodes CDR1 MNHEY and CDR2 SVGAGI. The CDR3 runs to 16 residues. The CDR3 coding sequence is TGTGCCAGCAGATACTACAGGGGGAGATCGGACACTGAAGCTTTCTTT. The encoded protein is CASRYYRGRSDTEAFF.

A few counts support this clonotype. This chain uses TRBV5-1 with TRBJ2-3, with 9 bases lining up with TRBD2. Germline V gives CDR1 SGHRS, CDR2 YFSETQ. The J segment lost 9 bases and the V segment lost 0 bases, leaving 8 bases of the junction unmatched. CDR3 length: 15 amino acids. CDR3 amino acids: CASSLAGRLAETQYF. CDR3 in DNA: TGCGCCAGCAGCTTGGCAGGGAGACTAGCGGAAACGCAGTATTTT.